This TCR beta chain is drawn from a study of T-cell memory formation after mild COVID-19. Study observations and caveats: Among clones contracting day 15 to 85, CD4/CD8 was balanced, whereas later expanders leaned CD4+. Pre-infection memory held some responding clones, suggesting pre-existing cross-reactive T cells responded.

TCR alpha and TCR beta cDNA libraries carrying sample barcodes and UMIs were produced by 5'RACE using constant-segment primers. MiXCR, run by TCRdb on the 5' RACE reads, gives a single entry per CDR3 protein. The sample shows about 500,000 distinct CDR3 sequences, roughly 21% of them seen only once. This clonotype turned up a few times. No antigen is known for it. The sequence was collected from an adult woman who had mild COVID-19 (a few samples of this study predate the infection). Cell type and time point are not known. Sequencing was carried out using PBMCs or a T cell subset sorted from them (not recorded which).

The CDR3 protein is CASSVTGGDVNAFF. CDR3 DNA sequence: TGTGCCAGCAGTGTTACAGGGGGCGACGTGAACGCTTTCTTT. The rearrangement joins TRBV7-2 to TRBJ1-1; 9 bases line up with TRBD1. The CDR3 consists of 14 residues. The germline gives CDR1 SGHTA, CDR2 FQGNSA. Losses at the gene ends were 6 bases for V and 11 bases for J; bases not matched to a gene: 13.